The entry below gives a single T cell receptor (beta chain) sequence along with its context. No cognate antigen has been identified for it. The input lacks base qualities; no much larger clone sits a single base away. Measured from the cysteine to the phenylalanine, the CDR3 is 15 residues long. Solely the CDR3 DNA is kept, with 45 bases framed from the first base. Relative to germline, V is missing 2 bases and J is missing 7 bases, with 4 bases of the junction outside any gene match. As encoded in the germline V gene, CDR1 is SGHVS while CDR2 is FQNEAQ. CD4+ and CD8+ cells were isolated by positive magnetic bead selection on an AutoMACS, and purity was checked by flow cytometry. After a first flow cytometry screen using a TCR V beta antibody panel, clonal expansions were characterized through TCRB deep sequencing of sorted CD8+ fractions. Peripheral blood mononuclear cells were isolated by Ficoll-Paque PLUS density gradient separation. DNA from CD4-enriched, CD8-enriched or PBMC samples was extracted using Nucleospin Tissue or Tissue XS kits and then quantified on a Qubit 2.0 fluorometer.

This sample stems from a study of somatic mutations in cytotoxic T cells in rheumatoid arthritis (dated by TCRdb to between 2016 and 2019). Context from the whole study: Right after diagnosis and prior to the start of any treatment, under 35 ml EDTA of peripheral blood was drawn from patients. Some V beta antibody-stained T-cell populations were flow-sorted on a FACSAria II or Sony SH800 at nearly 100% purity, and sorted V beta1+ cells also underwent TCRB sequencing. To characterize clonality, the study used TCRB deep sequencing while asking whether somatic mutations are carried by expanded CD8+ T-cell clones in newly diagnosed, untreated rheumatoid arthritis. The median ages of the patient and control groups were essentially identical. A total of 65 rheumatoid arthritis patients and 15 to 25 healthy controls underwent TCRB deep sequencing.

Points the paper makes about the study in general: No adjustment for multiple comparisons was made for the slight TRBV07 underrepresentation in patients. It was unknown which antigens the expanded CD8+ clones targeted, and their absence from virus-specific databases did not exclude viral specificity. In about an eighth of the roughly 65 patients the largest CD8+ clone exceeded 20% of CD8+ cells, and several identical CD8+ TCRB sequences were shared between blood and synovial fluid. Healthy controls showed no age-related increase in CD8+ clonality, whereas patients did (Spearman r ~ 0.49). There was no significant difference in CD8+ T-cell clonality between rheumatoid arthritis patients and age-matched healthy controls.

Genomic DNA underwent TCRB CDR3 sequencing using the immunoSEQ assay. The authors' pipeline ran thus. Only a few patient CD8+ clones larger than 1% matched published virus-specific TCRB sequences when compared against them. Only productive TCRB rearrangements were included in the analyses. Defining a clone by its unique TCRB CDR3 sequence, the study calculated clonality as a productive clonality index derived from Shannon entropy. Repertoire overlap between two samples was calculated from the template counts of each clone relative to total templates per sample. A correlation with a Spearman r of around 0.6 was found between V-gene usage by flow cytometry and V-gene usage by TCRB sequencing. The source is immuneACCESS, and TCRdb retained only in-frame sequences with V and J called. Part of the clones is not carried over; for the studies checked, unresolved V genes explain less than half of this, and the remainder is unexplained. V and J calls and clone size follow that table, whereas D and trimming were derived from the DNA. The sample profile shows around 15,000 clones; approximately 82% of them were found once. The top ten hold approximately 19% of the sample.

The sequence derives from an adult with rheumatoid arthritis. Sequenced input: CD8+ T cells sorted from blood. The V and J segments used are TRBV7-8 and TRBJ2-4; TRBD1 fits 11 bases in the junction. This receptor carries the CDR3 CASSLRGTGGNIQYF. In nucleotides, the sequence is TGTGCCAGCAGCTTACGAGGGACAGGGGGTAACATTCAGTACTTC.